This T cell receptor beta chain emerged from a study of blood T cell repertoires in COVID-19. The CDR3 loop spans 15 amino acids. V was clipped by 0 bases and J by 2 bases, with 9 bases between them. The germline gives CDR1 SGDLS, CDR2 YYNGEE. Method: immunoSEQ multiplex PCR; TCRdb's copy keeps in-frame clones and lacks some. The sample shows approximately 260,000 clones, roughly nine tenths of them seen only once. The rearrangement joins TRBV9 to TRBJ1-3; no clear D gene. The clonotype was recovered from a woman in her thirties or forties who had recovered from COVID-19. Sequences were obtained from peripheral blood. This CDR3 reads CASSVALGTGNTIYF. The CDR3, as DNA: TGTGCCAGCAGCGTAGCCCTCGGGACTGGAAACACCATATATTTT.